A single sample gave rise to the 15 T cell receptor beta chains below, sequenced in a study of identical twins. TCRdb re-analysed the 5' RACE reads in MiXCR, keeping a single row per CDR3 protein. The sample has about 890,000 distinct CDR3 sequences, roughly 12% seen once. These data were also reused for a study on yellow fever vaccine responses in identical twins.

Sequences were obtained from PBMCs. Receptors were obtained from a woman younger than 30 in good health.

This clonotype occurred many times. This chain uses TRBV20-1 with TRBJ2-7; 10 nucleotides align to TRBD1. Germline V lookup: CDR1 DFQATT, CDR2 SNEGSKA (reference sequence). With V trimmed by 7 bases and J by 0 bases, 6 bases remained unmatched. This CDR3 spans 14 amino acids. The CDR3 loop is CSGGRTGGSYEQYF. As DNA, the CDR3 is TGCAGTGGGGGGCGGACAGGGGGCTCCTACGAGCAGTACTTC.

The chain couples TRBV7-3 to TRBJ2-7, with 8 positions matching TRBD1. The junction had 7 bases not matched to a gene; V was cut back by 5 bases and J by 1 base. This CDR3 spans 15 amino acids. Germline CDR1 is SGHTA and CDR2 is FQGTGA. In DNA form, the CDR3 reads TGTGCCAGCAGCGTGACAGGGGAGCCATCCTACGAGCAGTACTTC. Translated: CASSVTGEPSYEQYF. Supplemented by reference TRBV7-3 and TRBJ2-7, the full variable domain reads GAGVSQTPSNKVTEKGKYVELRCDPISGHTALYWYRQSLGQGPEFLIYFQGTGAADDSGLPNDRFFAVRPEGSVSTLKIQRTERGDSAVYLCASSVTGEPSYEQYFGPGTRLTVT.

This clonotype was observed once. This likely comes from a read error, as the CDR3 has no conserved phenylalanine or tryptophan at its end. No DNA is shown, since the ends of the CDR3 on it are uncertain; the CDR3 is the one TCRdb lists. The CDR3 reads CASSSLAGGSCSYNEQFL. The chain recombines TRBV21-1 with TRBJ2-1; no check of the table's D call, TRBD2, against the DNA was made. TRBV21-1 is described as a pseudogene. The CDR3 length is 18 residues, termini included.

The chain couples TRBV5-1 to TRBJ1-4; no definite D call. V was pared by 4 bases and J by 4 bases, with 14 bases between. Germline values: CDR1 SGHRS, CDR2 YFSETQ. The CDR3 extends over 15 amino acids. The CDR3 is CASSIGGSLNEKLFF. The DNA of the CDR3 is TGCGCCAGCAGCATCGGAGGGAGCCTTAATGAAAAACTGTTTTTT. Together with reference TRBV5-1 and TRBJ1-4, the CDR3 gives the full variable domain: KAGVTQTPRYLIKTRGQQVTLSCSPISGHRSVSWYQQTPGQGLQFLFEYFSETQRNKGNFPGRFSGRQFSNSRSEMNVSTLELGDSALYLCASSIGGSLNEKLFFGSGTQLSVL.

The V gene is TRBV20-1, the J gene TRBJ2-5; 7 bases agree with TRBD1. This CDR3 has 15 amino acids. The germline V gene has CDR1 DFQATT and CDR2 SNEGSKA (reference sequence). The trim removed 1 base at V and 7 bases at J, leaving 12 bases unmatched. The CDR3 here is CSARVALEGAGTQYF. CDR3 nucleotides: TGCAGTGCTAGAGTCGCTCTAGAGGGGGCTGGGACCCAGTACTTC.

This clonotype was detected a few times. CDR3 loop: CASSLFQGGTEAFF. The CDR3 DNA follows: TGTGCCAGCAGTTTATTTCAGGGGGGTACTGAAGCTTTCTTT. The J gene is TRBJ1-1, the V gene TRBV12-3 or TRBV12-4; 7 bases agree with TRBD1. The CDR3 runs to 14 residues. V lost 2 bases and J lost 5; bases outside the gene matches: 5.

This clonotype was picked up many times. The chain uses TRBV4-1 and TRBJ2-2, with D perhaps matching TRBD1 (6 bases). The CDR3 spans 15 residues. V lost 3 bases and J lost 3, with 11 bases in between. Germline assignment: CDR1 MGHRA and CDR2 YSYEKL. The CDR3 bases are TGCGCCAGCAGCCAGGGGGCCTTGGACACCGGGGAGCTGTTTTTT. This gives the protein CASSQGALDTGELFF.

This clonotype has a handful of counts. This chain joins TRBV21-1 and TRBJ2-7; the listed D gene, TRBD1, was not tested against the DNA. TRBV21-1 is a listed pseudogene. The CDR3 has 16 residues. CDR3 protein: CASSSRTGEHCYEQYF. The CDR3 DNA follows: TGTGCCAGCAGCTCCCGGACAGGGGAACACTGCTACGAGCAGTACTTC.

This clonotype has at least ten counts. J is TRBJ1-5 and V is TRBV6-1; TRBD1 is a possible D gene (5 bases). Germline V gene data show CDR1 as MNHNS and CDR2 as SASEGT. Trimming shortened V by 6 bases and J by 4 bases, and 16 bases separated the two germline ends. This CDR3 is built from 15 residues. This CDR3 is CASSPVRGRNQPQHF. Written as DNA, the CDR3 is TGTGCCAGCAGCCCCGTAAGGGGCAGAAATCAGCCCCAGCATTTT.

The chain links TRBV6-1 to TRBJ1-1, with a possible D match to TRBD1 (5 bases). The germline V and J ends were trimmed by 6 bases and 5 bases, with 19 bases remaining between them. Looked up from germline, CDR1 is MNHNS and CDR2 is SASEGT. The CDR3 is 15 amino acids. CDR3 bases: TGTGCCAGCAGAGGCTACTCCGACGGGGGTACTGAAGCTTTCTTT. It specifies CASRGYSDGGTEAFF.

This chain uses TRBV5-4 with TRBJ1-2; D is ambiguous. CDR1 and CDR2 (germline): SGHNT, YYREEE (reference sequence). Trimming left V 4 bases short and J 4 bases short, with 11 bases between. The CDR3 is 13 residues long. CDR3 DNA: TGTGCCAGCAGCATGGACGAGGCCTATGGCTACACCTTC. Translation gives CASSMDEAYGYTF. The full variable domain, with the rest looked up from reference TRBV5-4 and TRBJ1-2, is ETGVTQSPTHLIKTRGQQVTLRCSSQSGHNTVSWYQQALGQGPQFIFQYYREEENGRGNFPPRFSGLQFPNYSSELNVNALELDDSALYLCASSMDEAYGYTFGSGTRLTVV.

The table lists this clonotype with a few counts. This sequence joins TRBV20-1 and TRBJ2-1, with 12 nucleotides matching TRBD2. The J segment lost 12 bases and the V segment lost 3 bases, leaving 9 bases of the junction unmatched. The CDR3 is 14 amino acids. Germline lookup yields CDR1 DFQATT and CDR2 SNEGSKA (reference sequence). The CDR3 loop is CSASGLAGGSMQFF. The DNA for the CDR3 is TGCAGTGCTAGTGGCCTAGCGGGGGGGTCAATGCAGTTCTTC.

There are many counts of this clonotype. The CDR3 DNA sequence: TGCAGCGCCGTCCCGGGACAGGGGCCTCCAACCACAGATACGCAGTATTTT. Residues: CSAVPGQGPPTTDTQYF. This rearrangement joins TRBV29-1 to TRBJ2-3; 10 nucleotides match TRBD1. V lost 7 bases to trimming and J lost 2 bases; unmatched junction nucleotides: 15. From germline, CDR1 is SQVTM and CDR2 ANQGSEA. The CDR3 length is 17 residues.

The chain combines TRBV5-1 with TRBJ2-5; 7 bases match TRBD2. Per germline, CDR1 SGHRS and CDR2 YFSETQ. The CDR3 runs 16 residues. After removal of 1 base from V and 1 base from J, the junction contained 7 bases not matched to a gene. The CDR3 region is CASSLSASGTQETQYF. The CDR3 DNA sequence: TGCGCCAGCAGCTTGTCCGCTAGCGGCACCCAAGAGACCCAGTACTTC.

The CDR3, as DNA: TGCAGTGCTAGGGGACAGGGTCAATCACCCCTCCACTTT. This sequence encodes CSARGQGQSPLHF. The rearrangement joins TRBV20-1 to TRBJ1-6; 9 positions match TRBD1. V was clipped by 3 bases and J by 10 bases; unmatched bases: 4. Germline V lookup: CDR1 DFQATT, CDR2 SNEGSKA (reference sequence). The CDR3 covers 13 residues.